The entry below describes one T cell receptor beta chain. Its specificity is not known. As the method for making TCR beta libraries, quantitative 5'-RACE with molecular barcodes was used. TCRdb analysed the 5' RACE reads with MiXCR anew, one entry per CDR3 protein. The data show about 540,000 distinct CDR3 sequences, 10% to 15% seen once. These data belong to a study of CD8 T cells in ankylosing spondylitis. The CDR3 is 15 amino acids. Germline loops: CDR1 LGHDT, CDR2 YNNKEL (reference sequence). V lost 4 bases and J lost 9; bases outside the gene matches: 5. Points from the study as a whole: For ankylosing spondylitis blood, a TCR beta motif of eight or nine highly homologous variants appeared characteristic. The authors reported significant enrichment of disease-linked clones in matched ankylosing spondylitis synovial fluid. Peripheral blood held disease-linked clones only at relatively low frequency, and these were CD8+.

This clonotype was obtained from a male donor with ankylosing spondylitis. This chain connects TRBV3-1 to TRBJ2-1, with TRBD2 matching 14 bases. The sequenced material came from blood, either unsorted or a sorted T cell fraction (not recorded which). The CDR3 DNA sequence: TGTGCCAGCAGCCTTGGACTAGCGGGAGGATTTGAGCAGTTCTTC. Protein: CASSLGLAGGFEQFF.